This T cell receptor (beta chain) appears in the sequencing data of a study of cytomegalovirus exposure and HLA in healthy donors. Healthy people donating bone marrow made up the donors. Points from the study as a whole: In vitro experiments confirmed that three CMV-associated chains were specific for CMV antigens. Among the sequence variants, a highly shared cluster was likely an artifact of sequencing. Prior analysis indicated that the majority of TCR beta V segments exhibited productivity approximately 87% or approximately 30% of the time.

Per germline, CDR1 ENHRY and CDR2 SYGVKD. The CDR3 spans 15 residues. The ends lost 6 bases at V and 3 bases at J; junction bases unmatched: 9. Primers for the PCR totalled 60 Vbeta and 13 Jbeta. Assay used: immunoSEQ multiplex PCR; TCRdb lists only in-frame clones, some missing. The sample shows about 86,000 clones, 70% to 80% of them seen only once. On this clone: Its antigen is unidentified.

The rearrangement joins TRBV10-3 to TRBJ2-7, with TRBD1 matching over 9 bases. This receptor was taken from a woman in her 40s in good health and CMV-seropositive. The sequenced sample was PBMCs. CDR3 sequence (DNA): TGTGCCATCAGAGGGACAGGGCACTCGAGCTACGAGCAGTACTTC. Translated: CAIRGTGHSSYEQYF.